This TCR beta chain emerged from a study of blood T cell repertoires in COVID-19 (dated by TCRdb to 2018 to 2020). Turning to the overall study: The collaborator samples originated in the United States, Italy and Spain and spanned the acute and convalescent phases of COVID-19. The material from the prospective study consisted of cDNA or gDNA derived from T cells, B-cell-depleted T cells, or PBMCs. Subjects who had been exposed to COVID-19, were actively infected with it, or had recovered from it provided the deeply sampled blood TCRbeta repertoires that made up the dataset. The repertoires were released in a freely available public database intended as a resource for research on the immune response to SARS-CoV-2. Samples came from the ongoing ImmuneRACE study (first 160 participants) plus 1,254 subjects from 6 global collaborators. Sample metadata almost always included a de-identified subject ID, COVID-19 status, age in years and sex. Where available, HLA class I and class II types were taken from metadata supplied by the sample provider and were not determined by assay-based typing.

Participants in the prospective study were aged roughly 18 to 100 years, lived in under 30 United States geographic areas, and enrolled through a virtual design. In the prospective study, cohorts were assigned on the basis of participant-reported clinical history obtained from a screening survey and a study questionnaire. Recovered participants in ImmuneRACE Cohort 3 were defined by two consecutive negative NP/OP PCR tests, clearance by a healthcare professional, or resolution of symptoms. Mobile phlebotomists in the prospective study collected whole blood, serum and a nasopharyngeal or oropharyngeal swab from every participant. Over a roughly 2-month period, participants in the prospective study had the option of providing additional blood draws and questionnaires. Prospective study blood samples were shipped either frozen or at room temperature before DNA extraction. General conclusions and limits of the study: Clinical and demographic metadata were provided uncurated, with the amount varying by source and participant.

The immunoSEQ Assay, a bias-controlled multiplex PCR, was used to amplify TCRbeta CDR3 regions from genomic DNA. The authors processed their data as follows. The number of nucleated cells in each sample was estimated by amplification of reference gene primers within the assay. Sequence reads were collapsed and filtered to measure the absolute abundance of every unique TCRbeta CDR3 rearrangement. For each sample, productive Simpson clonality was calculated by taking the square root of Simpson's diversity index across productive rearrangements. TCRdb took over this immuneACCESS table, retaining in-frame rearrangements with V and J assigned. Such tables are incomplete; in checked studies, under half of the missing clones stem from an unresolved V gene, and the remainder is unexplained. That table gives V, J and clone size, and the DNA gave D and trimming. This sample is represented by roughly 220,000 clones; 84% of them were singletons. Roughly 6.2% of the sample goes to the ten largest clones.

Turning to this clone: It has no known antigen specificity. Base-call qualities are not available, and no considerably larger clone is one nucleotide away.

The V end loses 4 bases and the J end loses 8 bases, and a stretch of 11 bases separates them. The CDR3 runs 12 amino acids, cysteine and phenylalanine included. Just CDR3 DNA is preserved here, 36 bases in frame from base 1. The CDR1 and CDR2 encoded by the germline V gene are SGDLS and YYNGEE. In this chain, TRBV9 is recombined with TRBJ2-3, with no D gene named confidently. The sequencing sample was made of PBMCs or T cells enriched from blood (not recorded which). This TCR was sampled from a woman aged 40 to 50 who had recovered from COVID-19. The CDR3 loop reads CASSPQEATQYF. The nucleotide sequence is TGTGCCAGCAGCCCTCAAGAGGCTACGCAGTATTTT.